One sample yielded the 26 T cell receptor beta chains listed below, sequenced in a study of Graves' ophthalmopathy and Graves' hyperthyroidism. Amplification of the TCR beta CDR3 regions used RNA transcripts (as template). HTBI primers primed a first-round RT-PCR, and a second-round multiplex PCR followed. TCRdb independently ran MiXCR on the multiplex PCR reads; one entry per CDR3 protein. The profile shows fewer than 250,000 distinct CDR3 sequences, roughly 27% of them singletons. Material: peripheral blood. Receptors were obtained from a man aged 45-60 years with Graves' ophthalmopathy.

The chain joins TRBV12-3 or TRBV12-4 to TRBJ1-1; a possible D gene is TRBD1 (5 bases). The CDR3 covers 15 residues. The V gene lost 8 bases and the J gene lost 5 bases, with 21 bases spanning the gap. The CDR3 region is CASQPDGGSWTEAFF. Here the CDR3 DNA reads TGTGCCAGCCAACCCGACGGGGGAAGTTGGACTGAAGCTTTCTTT.

About this clonotype itself: This may arise from a read error, as a much more abundant clone is one base away. The chain employs TRBV7-9 and TRBJ2-5, with TRBD2 matching over 7 bases. The CDR3 totals 16 residues. Germline CDR1 is SEHNR and CDR2 is FQNEAQ (reference sequence). This CDR3 is CSSSLLPGGPQETQYF. In DNA form, the CDR3 reads TGTTCCAGCAGCTTATTGCCGGGAGGCCCCCAAGAGACCCAGTACTTC. Drawing the rest from reference TRBV7-9 and TRBJ2-5, the complete variable domain is DTGVSQNPRHKITKRGQNVTFRCDPISEHNRLYWYRQTLGQGPEFLTYFQNEAQLEKSRLLSDRFSAERPKGSFSTLEIQRTEQGDSAMYLCSSSLLPGGPQETQYFGPGTRLLVL.

V usage is TRBV12-3 or TRBV12-4 and J usage is TRBJ1-2; D not resolved. With 6 bases removed from V and 1 base from J, the gap between germline ends came to 18 bases. The CDR3 spans 16 residues. CDR3: CASSPRSAASNYGYTF. CDR3 sequence (DNA): TGTGCCAGCAGCCCGCGGTCGGCGGCGAGTAACTATGGCTACACCTTC.

This clonotype came up a few times. This chain connects TRBV6-5 to TRBJ1-2, with TRBD1 as a possible D gene (6 bases). Germline V CDR1 and CDR2: MNHEY, SVGAGI. The CDR3 is made up of 15 amino acids. V lost 3 bases and J 6 bases, leaving 17 bases between the germline ends. The CDR3 region has the DNA TGTGCCAGCAGTTATTCCTTGGACAGTCCCCATGGCTACACCTTC. This sequence encodes CASSYSLDSPHGYTF.

This clonotype appeared a few times. The CDR3: CSVGAVTEAFF. In DNA, the CDR3 is TGCAGCGTTGGGGCAGTCACTGAAGCTTTCTTT. V usage is TRBV29-1 and J usage is TRBJ1-1; unclear D gene. This CDR3 contains 11 residues. V was trimmed by 4 bases and J by 4 bases, leaving 7 bases between them. The V gene's germline CDR1 is SQVTM and CDR2 ANQGSEA.

The chain has TRBV12-3 or TRBV12-4 and TRBJ1-2, with D unclear. CDR3 length: 14 residues. V dropped 3 bases and J dropped 9 bases, with 17 bases sitting between them. The CDR3 is CASSFDRRSKSYTF. Written as DNA, the CDR3 is TGTGCCAGCAGTTTTGATCGTCGCAGTAAGAGCTACACCTTC.

Many counts were recorded for this clonotype. This chain links TRBV28 with TRBJ2-7; 9 nucleotides match TRBD2. The CDR3 has 15 residues. Germline CDR1 is MDHEN and CDR2 is SYDVKM. J lost 1 base, V lost 5 bases, and 6 bases had no gene match. The CDR3 region is CASSHSGRASYEQYF. In DNA, the CDR3 is TGTGCCAGCAGTCATAGCGGGAGAGCATCCTACGAGCAGTACTTC.

The sample holds many counts of this clonotype. The chain combines TRBV12-3 or TRBV12-4 with TRBJ2-2; 9 bases fit TRBD2. The CDR3 covers 18 residues. Trimming at V came to 2 bases and at J to 4 bases, leaving 11 bases not matched to a gene. The chain's CDR3 is CASSLKGSGRRGTGELFF. CDR3 bases: TGTGCCAGCAGTTTAAAGGGTAGCGGGAGACGGGGCACCGGGGAGCTGTTTTTT.

This clonotype was seen repeatedly, ten times or more. The chain joins TRBV11-1 to TRBJ2-2, with 8 bases fitting TRBD1. This CDR3 is 16 amino acids long. Per the germline V gene, CDR1 is SGHAT and CDR2 is FQDESV (reference sequence). Germline trimming cut 4 bases from V and 1 base from J; bases unmatched to any gene: 5. The CDR3 is CASSSGGEGNTGELFF. In nucleotides, the CDR3 is TGTGCCAGCAGCTCAGGGGGCGAGGGGAACACCGGGGAGCTGTTTTTT.

The table lists this clonotype with many counts. The V call is TRBV6-2 or TRBV6-3, the J call TRBJ2-7; TRBD2 aligns across 13 bases. With 4 bases clipped from V and 3 bases from J, the junction kept 12 bases outside the gene matches. CDR3 size: 18 residues. CDR1 is MNHEY and CDR2 is SVGEGT in the germline V gene. The CDR3 bases are TGTGCCAGCAGTTCGGGACTAGCGGGATCGCTAACCTTCTACGAGCAGTACTTC. The encoded protein is CASSSGLAGSLTFYEQYF.

This clonotype appeared many times. V is TRBV13 and J is TRBJ2-2, with D tentatively TRBD2 (6 bases). The germline CDR1 and CDR2 sequences are PRHDT and FYEKMQ (reference sequence). The V end was cut by 0 bases, the J end by 4 bases, with 12 bases between. The length of the CDR3 is 16 residues. CDR3 coding DNA: TGTGCCAGCAGCTTAGGCCTTTCAGCGGGCACCGGGGAGCTGTTTTTT. Translated: CASSLGLSAGTGELFF.

The V and J genes are TRBV24-1 and TRBJ1-2, with D unresolved. CDR3 length equals 14 residues. Trimming took off 4 bases at V and 1 base at J, with 9 bases between the two ends. Germline V gene data show CDR1 as KGHDR and CDR2 as SFDVKD. This CDR3 is CATSEPGFNYGYTF. In DNA form, the CDR3 reads TGTGCCACCAGTGAACCGGGATTTAACTATGGCTACACCTTC.

The J gene is TRBJ1-6, the V gene TRBV6-2 or TRBV6-3; tentatively, D is TRBD1 (6 bases). The CDR3 spans 17 residues. The germline CDR1 and CDR2 sequences are MNHEY and SVGEGT. Trimming took off 6 bases at V and 0 bases at J, with 15 bases between the two ends. The CDR3 sequence is CASRAGGQSSYNSPLHF. The CDR3 nucleotides are TGTGCCAGCAGAGCAGGCGGACAGAGCTCCTATAATTCACCCCTCCACTTT.

The chain links TRBV12-3 or TRBV12-4 to TRBJ1-1; 8 positions match TRBD1. J lost 1 base, V lost 6 bases, and 7 bases had no gene match. The CDR3 totals 15 residues. For the CDR3, the DNA is TGTGCCAGCAGCCAAAGGGACAGGCGGAACACTGAAGCTTTCTTT. Translation gives CASSQRDRRNTEAFF.

V usage is TRBV12-3 or TRBV12-4 and J usage is TRBJ1-2, with 9 nucleotides matching TRBD1. The CDR3 has 13 residues. After removal of 5 bases from V and 7 bases from J, the junction contained 5 bases not matched to a gene. The CDR3 is CASSTRQGGGYTF. The CDR3 DNA reads as TGTGCCAGCAGTACCCGACAGGGGGGTGGCTACACCTTC.

This clonotype occurred many times. The gene calls are TRBV19 and TRBJ2-4, with 8 bases that match TRBD1. This CDR3 is 13 amino acids long. The V and J ends lost 5 bases and 9 bases, in that order; junction bases with no gene match: 6. Germline V gives CDR1 LNHDA, CDR2 SQIVND (reference sequence). The CDR3 is CASSLDREGIQYF. CDR3 nucleotide sequence: TGTGCCAGTAGTCTGGACAGGGAAGGCATTCAGTACTTC.

In its sample, this clonotype was seen many times. The chain carries TRBV29-1 and TRBJ2-5; 12 bases agree with TRBD2. CDR3 size: 19 residues. From germline, CDR1 is SQVTM and CDR2 ANQGSEA. V shed 2 bases, J shed 5 bases, and the junction held 18 bases outside the gene matches. The CDR3 loop is CSVEMKASGRAEFRETQYF. The CDR3 DNA sequence: TGCAGCGTTGAAATGAAGGCTAGCGGGAGGGCCGAGTTTCGGGAGACCCAGTACTTC.

On this clonotype: This may be a read error: a much more frequent sequence differs by one nucleotide. The genes are TRBV7-2 and TRBJ2-7; D may match TRBD1 or TRBD2 (6 bases each). The ends were cut back, 2 bases at V and 3 bases at J, with 14 bases in the middle. This CDR3 has 15 amino acids. Germline CDR1 reads SGHTA; CDR2 reads FQGNSA. The CDR3 loop is CASSLIIGGNYEQYF. DNA of the CDR3: TGTGCCAGCAGCTTAATAATCGGGGGCAACTACGAGCAGTACTTC.

This clonotype occurred many times. This sequence joins TRBV29-1 and TRBJ1-1; D ambiguous. V was shortened by 2 bases and J by 11 bases, with 15 bases between the two germline ends. Germline CDR1 is SQVTM and CDR2 is ANQGSEA. The CDR3 runs 12 residues. The DNA for the CDR3 is TGCAGCGTTGAATTGTCGGGGAGGTTGGCTTTCTTT. Its translation: CSVELSGRLAFF.

This clonotype was observed many times. The rearrangement uses TRBV6-5 and TRBJ2-2, with unresolved D. V was cut by 0 bases and J by 9 bases, with 8 bases left in between. CDR1 is MNHEY and CDR2 is SVGAGI in the germline V gene. The CDR3 contains 13 residues. This CDR3 is CASSYSYGRELFF. The CDR3 DNA reads TGTGCCAGCAGTTACTCTTATGGGCGGGAGCTGTTTTTT.

This clonotype occurred many times. The genes are TRBV18 and TRBJ2-7, with a weak D call TRBD2 (5 bases). This CDR3 is 14 amino acids long. Between the trimmed V and J ends, which lost 4 bases and 2 bases, there was a span of 12 bases. The germline V gene has CDR1 KGHSH and CDR2 LQKENI. The CDR3 is CASSLSGVPYEQYF. The CDR3 bases are TGTGCCAGCTCACTCTCCGGGGTTCCCTACGAGCAGTACTTC.

In this sample, this clonotype turned up many times. V usage is TRBV10-3 and J usage is TRBJ2-7, with 9 bases fitting TRBD1. CDR3 length: 15 amino acids. In germline, CDR1 is ENHRY, CDR2 SYGVKD. V lost 3 bases to trimming and J lost 2 bases; unmatched junction nucleotides: 5. CDR3 region: CAISDDRQGAYEQYF. The CDR3 region has the DNA TGTGCCATCAGTGACGATCGACAGGGGGCCTACGAGCAGTACTTC.

This clonotype was seen many times. The chain has TRBV12-3 or TRBV12-4 and TRBJ1-5, with D perhaps matching TRBD1 (5 bases). This CDR3 has 16 residues. The V end was cut by 4 bases, the J end by 6 bases, with 19 bases between. CDR3 DNA sequence: TGTGCCAGCAGTTCAGGCCAATCCAGGGATCGTCAGCCCCAGCATTTT. Residues: CASSSGQSRDRQPQHF.

The chain combines TRBV6-5 with TRBJ1-1; the match to TRBD1 covers 7 bases. The CDR3 has 16 residues. V lost 2 bases to trimming and J lost 0 bases; unmatched junction nucleotides: 6. Germline lookup yields CDR1 MNHEY and CDR2 SVGAGI. The CDR3 protein is CASSYRQGGMNTEAFF. The DNA for the CDR3 is TGTGCCAGCAGTTACCGACAGGGCGGGATGAACACTGAAGCTTTCTTT.

This clonotype appeared many times. The chain has TRBV6-1 and TRBJ2-7, with 14 bases lining up with TRBD2. V was clipped by 6 bases and J by 3 bases; unmatched bases: 7. Germline lookup yields CDR1 MNHNS and CDR2 SASEGT. The CDR3 is made up of 16 amino acids. The CDR3 DNA is TGTGCCAGCAGCCTAGGGACTAGCGGGAGCATCTACGAGCAGTACTTC. Its protein is CASSLGTSGSIYEQYF.

V is TRBV6-2 or TRBV6-3 and J is TRBJ2-5, with unresolved D. The germline V gene has CDR1 MNHEY and CDR2 SVGEGT. V lost 7 bases to trimming and J lost 5 bases, with 14 bases between them. This CDR3 is 13 amino acids long. The CDR3 spells CASTPVPAETQYF. The DNA of the CDR3 is TGTGCCAGCACCCCCGTGCCGGCGGAGACCCAGTACTTC.